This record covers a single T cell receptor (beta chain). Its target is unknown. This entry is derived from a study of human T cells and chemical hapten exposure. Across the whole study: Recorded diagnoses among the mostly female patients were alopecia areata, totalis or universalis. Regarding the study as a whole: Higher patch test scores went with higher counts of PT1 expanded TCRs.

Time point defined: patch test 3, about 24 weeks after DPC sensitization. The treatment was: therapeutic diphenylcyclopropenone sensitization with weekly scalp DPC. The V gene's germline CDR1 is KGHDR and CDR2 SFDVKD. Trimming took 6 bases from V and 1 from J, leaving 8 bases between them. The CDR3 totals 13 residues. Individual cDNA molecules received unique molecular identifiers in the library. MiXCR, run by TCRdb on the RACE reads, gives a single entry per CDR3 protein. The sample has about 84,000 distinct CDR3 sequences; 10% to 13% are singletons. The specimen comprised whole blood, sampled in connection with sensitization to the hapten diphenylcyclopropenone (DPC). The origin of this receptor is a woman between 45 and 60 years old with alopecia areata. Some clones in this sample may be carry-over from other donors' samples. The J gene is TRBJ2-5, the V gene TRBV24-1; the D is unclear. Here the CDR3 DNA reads TGTGCCACCAGTCACCAGGTCCAAGAGACCCAGTACTTC. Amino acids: CATSHQVQETQYF.